This TCR beta chain was captured in a study of HIV-infected children after antiretroviral therapy interruption. Turning to the study itself: EBV and CMV exposure was recorded in most children. In continuous treatment, analyzed samples were from weeks 0, 48 and 150.

In its sample, this clonotype was seen many times. There are 16 residues in the CDR3. A 3' RACE protocol on RNA, with unique molecular identifiers, produced the TCR library. TCRdb re-analysed the 3' RACE reads in MiXCR, keeping a single row per CDR3 protein. The table records 6,000 to 8,000 distinct CDR3 sequences, about 16% of them present only once. Treatment here: PENTA 11 planned treatment interruption arm or continuous ART arm. Source: CD45RO+ CD8+ T cells from PBMCs, pooled from several time points, taken from a donor given antiretroviral therapy, either interrupted or continuous. Subset denoted: memory CD8+ CD45RO+ CD45RA- T cells. This receptor was taken from a pool of human donors with HIV. The chain uses TRBV12-2 and TRBJ2-1; TRBD2 reflects the table's D call only, with no check against the DNA. TRBV12-2 corresponds to a pseudogene. The CDR3 coding sequence is TGTGCAAGTCGCCGGACTAGCGGGGGGGCGTACAATGAGCAGTTCTTC. It is translated as CASRRTSGGAYNEQFF.